Included here is one T cell receptor beta chain sequence, with context. Its antigen is unidentified. The germline V gene encodes CDR1 SGHVS and CDR2 FQNEAQ. This CDR3 has 13 residues. Trimming took 2 bases from V and 8 from J, leaving 7 bases between them. The sample belongs to a study of cytomegalovirus exposure and HLA in healthy donors. Study-wide results and limits: One variant, a missense change in DCLRE1C, was linked in a later analysis to TCR beta V- and J-gene trimming. Most subjects' HLA-A and HLA-B alleles were reportedly predicted from TCR beta sequences. Earlier results showed most TCR beta V segments being productive about 90% or about 30% of the time.

The primer mix had 60 Vbeta and 13 Jbeta primers. Clones were read by immunoSEQ multiplex PCR, and TCRdb kept only the in-frame ones, dropping some. The repertoire shows some 84,000 clones; the top ten hold approximately 0.58%. This chain links TRBV7-8 with TRBJ1-6, with D hard to call. This receptor was taken from a man in his fifties or sixties in good health and CMV-seronegative. Sequencing was carried out using PBMCs. The CDR3 is CASSLLVHSPLHF. CDR3 sequence (DNA): TGTGCCAGCAGCTTACTTGTTCATTCACCCCTCCACTTT.